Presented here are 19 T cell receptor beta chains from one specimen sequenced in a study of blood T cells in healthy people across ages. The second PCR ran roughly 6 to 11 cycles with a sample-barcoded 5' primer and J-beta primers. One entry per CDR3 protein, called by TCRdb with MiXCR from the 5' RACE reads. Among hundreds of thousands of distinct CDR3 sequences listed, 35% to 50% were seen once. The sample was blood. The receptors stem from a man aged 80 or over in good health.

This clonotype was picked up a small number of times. DNA of the CDR3: TGTGCCAGCAGCCAGGGACTGGGACAGGCCAACTCCTACGAGCAGTACTTC. Amino acid sequence: CASSQGLGQANSYEQYF. The chain recombines TRBV4-2 with TRBJ2-7; 8 bases are shared with TRBD1. V dropped 3 bases and J dropped 0; count of bases not matched to a gene: 10. This CDR3 is built from 17 residues. Germline-derived CDR1 and CDR2 are LGHNA and YNFKEQ.

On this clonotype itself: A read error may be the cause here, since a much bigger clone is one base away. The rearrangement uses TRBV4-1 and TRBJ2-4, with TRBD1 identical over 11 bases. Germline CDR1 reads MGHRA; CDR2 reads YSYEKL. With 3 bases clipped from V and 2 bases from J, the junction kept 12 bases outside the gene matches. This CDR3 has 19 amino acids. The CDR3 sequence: CASSQEPGGTGGTKNIQYF. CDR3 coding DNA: TGCGCCAGCAGCCAGGAGCCGGGGGGGACAGGGGGGACCAAAAACATTCAGTACTTC.

CDR3 sequence: CSAREARGDNQPQHF. The CDR3 bases are TGCAGTGCTAGAGAGGCAAGGGGAGATAATCAGCCCCAGCATTTT. The genes are TRBV20-1 and TRBJ1-5; TRBD1 is a possible D gene (5 bases). This CDR3 contains 15 residues. Trimming cost V 0 bases and J 4 bases, with 13 bases left between them. Germline CDR1 DFQATT, CDR2 SNEGSKA (reference sequence).

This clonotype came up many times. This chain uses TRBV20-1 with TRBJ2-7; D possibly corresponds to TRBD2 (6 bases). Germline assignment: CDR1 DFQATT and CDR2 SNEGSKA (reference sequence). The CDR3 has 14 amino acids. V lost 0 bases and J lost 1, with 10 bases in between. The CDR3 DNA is TGCAGTGCTAGAGATCCGGGGACTTCCTACGAGCAGTACTTC. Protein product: CSARDPGTSYEQYF.

In DNA, the CDR3 is TGTGCCAGCAGTTTAAGGGGACAGGGAACCTTTTCCTACGAGCAGTACTTC. It is translated as CASSLRGQGTFSYEQYF. The genes are TRBV28 and TRBJ2-7; 9 bases agree with TRBD1. Unmatched junction bases numbered 9, after V lost 2 bases and J lost 1 base. There are 17 residues in the CDR3. From germline, CDR1 is MDHEN and CDR2 SYDVKM.

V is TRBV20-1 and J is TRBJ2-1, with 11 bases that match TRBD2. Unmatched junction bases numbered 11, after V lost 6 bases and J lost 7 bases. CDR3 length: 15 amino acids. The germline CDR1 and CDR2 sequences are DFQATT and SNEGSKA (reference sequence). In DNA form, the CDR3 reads TGCAGTGCCCACCGTTCTAGCGGGAGGAGGAATGAGCAGTTCTTC. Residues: CSAHRSSGRRNEQFF.

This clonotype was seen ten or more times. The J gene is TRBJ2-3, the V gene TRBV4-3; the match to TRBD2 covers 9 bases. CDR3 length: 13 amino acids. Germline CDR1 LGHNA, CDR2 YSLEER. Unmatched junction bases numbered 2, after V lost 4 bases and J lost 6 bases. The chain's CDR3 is CASSRGTSDTQYF. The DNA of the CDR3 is TGCGCCAGCAGCCGAGGGACTAGCGATACGCAGTATTTT.

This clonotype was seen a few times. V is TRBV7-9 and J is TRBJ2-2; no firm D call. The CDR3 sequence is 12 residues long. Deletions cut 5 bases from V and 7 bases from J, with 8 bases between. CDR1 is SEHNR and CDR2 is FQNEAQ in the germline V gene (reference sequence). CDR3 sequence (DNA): TGTGCCAGCAGCCAAGAAGTCGGGGAGCTGTTTTTT. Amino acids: CASSQEVGELFF.

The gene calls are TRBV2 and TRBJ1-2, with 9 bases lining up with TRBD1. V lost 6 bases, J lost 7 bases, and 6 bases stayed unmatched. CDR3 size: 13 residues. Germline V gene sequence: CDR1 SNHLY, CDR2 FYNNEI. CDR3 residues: CASRVDRGRGYTF. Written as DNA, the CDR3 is TGTGCCAGCAGAGTGGACAGGGGACGTGGCTACACCTTC.

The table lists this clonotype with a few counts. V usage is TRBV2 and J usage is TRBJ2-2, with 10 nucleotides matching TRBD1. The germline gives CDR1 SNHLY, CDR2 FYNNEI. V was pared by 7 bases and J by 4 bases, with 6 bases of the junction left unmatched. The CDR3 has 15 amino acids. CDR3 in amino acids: CASKYGTGVTGELFF. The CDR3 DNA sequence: TGTGCCAGCAAATATGGGACAGGGGTCACCGGGGAGCTGTTTTTT.

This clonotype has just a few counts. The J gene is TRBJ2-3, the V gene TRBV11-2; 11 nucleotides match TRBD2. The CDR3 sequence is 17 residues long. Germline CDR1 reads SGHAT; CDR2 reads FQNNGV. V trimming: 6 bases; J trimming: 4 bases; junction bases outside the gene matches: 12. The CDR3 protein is CASSRLMTSGTPDTQYF. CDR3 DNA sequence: TGTGCCAGCAGTCGACTCATGACTAGCGGGACTCCAGATACGCAGTATTTT. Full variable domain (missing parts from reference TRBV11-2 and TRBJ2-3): EAGVAQSPRYKIIEKRQSVAFWCNPISGHATLYWYQQILGQGPKLLIQFQNNGVVDDSQLPKDRFSAERLKGVDSTLKIQPAKLEDSAVYLCASSRLMTSGTPDTQYFGPGTRLTVL.

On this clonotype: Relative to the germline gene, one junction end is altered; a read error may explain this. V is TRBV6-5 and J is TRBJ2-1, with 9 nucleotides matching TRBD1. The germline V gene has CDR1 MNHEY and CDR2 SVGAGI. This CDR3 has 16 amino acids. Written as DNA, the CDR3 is TGTGCCAGCAGTTCCCAAGACAGGGGGTCGCTTAATGTGCAGTTCTTC. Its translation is CASSSQDRGSLNVQFF.

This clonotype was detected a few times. The CDR3 DNA reads as TGTGCCTGGAGTAGGGGGCGCCCCGATGAGCAGTTCTTC. This codes for CAWSRGRPDEQFF. The rearrangement links TRBV30 to TRBJ2-1; 7 positions match TRBD1. J gave up 8 bases and V 2 bases, and 6 bases lay outside the gene matches. From germline, CDR1 is GTSNPN and CDR2 SVGIG (reference sequence). The CDR3 covers 13 residues.

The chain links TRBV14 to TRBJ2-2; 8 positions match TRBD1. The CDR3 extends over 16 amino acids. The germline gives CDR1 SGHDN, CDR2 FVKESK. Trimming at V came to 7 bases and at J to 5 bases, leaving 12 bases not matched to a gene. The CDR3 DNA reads TGTGCCAGCACCGATAACAAGGACAGGGAAACCGGGGAGCTGTTTTTT. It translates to CASTDNKDRETGELFF.

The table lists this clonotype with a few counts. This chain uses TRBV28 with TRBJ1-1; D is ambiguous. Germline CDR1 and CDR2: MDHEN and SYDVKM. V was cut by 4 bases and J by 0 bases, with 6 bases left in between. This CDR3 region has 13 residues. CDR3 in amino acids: CASSSEMNTEAFF. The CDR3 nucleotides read TGTGCCAGCAGTTCCGAGATGAACACTGAAGCTTTCTTT.

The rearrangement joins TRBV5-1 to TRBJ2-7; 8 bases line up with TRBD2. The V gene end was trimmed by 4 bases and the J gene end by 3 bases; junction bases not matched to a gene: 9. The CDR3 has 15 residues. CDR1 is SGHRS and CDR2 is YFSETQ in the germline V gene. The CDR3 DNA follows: TGCGCCAGCAGCCCCTATGGTACTAGCGGCTACGAGCAGTACTTC. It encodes CASSPYGTSGYEQYF.

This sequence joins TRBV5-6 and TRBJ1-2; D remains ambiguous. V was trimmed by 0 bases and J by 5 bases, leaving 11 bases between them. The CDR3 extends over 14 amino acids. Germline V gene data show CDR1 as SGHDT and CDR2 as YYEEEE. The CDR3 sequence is CASSLDGFGYGYTF. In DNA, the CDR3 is TGTGCCAGCAGCTTGGACGGTTTTGGGTATGGCTACACCTTC.

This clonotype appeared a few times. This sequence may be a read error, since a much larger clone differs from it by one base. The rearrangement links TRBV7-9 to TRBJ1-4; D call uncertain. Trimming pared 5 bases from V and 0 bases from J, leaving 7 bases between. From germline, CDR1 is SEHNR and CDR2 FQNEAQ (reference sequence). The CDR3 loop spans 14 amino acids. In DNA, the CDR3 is TGTGCCAGCAGCGTAAGGGCAACTAATGAAAAACTGTTTTTT. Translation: CASSVRATNEKLFF.

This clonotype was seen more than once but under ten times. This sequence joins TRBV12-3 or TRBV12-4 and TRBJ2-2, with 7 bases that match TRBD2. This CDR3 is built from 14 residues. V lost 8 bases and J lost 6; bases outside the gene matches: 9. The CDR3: CASEWRGKAGELFF. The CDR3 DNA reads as TGTGCCAGCGAGTGGCGGGGGAAGGCCGGGGAGCTGTTTTTT.